What follows describes a single TCR beta chain. These data originate in a study of blood T cell repertoires in COVID-19. Looking at the study overall: The analysed material was cDNA or gDNA that came from T cells, B-cell-depleted T cells, or PBMCs.

V lost 1 base to trimming and J lost 4 bases; unmatched junction nucleotides: 15. The germline V gene encodes CDR1 SGHNT and CDR2 YYREEE (reference sequence). CDR3 length: 19 residues. Here immunoSEQ multiplex PCR was the method, and the copy in TCRdb shows in-frame clones only, minus some. Of about 110,000 clones listed, approximately 90% were seen once; the top ten hold 1.1%. The specimen was peripheral blood. This sequence originates from a human donor in a cohort sampled during active COVID-19. The J gene is TRBJ2-7, the V gene TRBV5-4; 12 bases fit TRBD2. The CDR3 DNA sequence: TGTGCCAGCAGCTTGTTGGGCCGCCCGACTAGCGGGAGTCTATACGAGCAGTACTTC. Encoded protein: CASSLLGRPTSGSLYEQYF.